This T cell receptor (beta chain) was recovered during a study of blood T cell repertoires in COVID-19. Whole-study context: From T cells, B-cell-depleted T cells, or PBMCs came the material, which was cDNA or gDNA.

Authors' data handling: Scientists estimated how many nucleated cells there were by amplifying reference gene primers. Sequencing used immunoSEQ multiplex PCR; TCRdb keeps in-frame clones, though not all of them. Clone size and the V and J calls come from that table; the DNA yielded D and trimming. The table includes about 180,000 clones, 75% to 90% detected once. Trimming left V 5 bases short and J 6 bases short, with 13 bases between. CDR1 is SGHVS, CDR2 FNYEAQ, per germline. The CDR3 consists of 13 residues. V and J are TRBV7-6 and TRBJ1-2; D possibly corresponds to TRBD1 (6 bases). The sequencing sample was made of peripheral blood. The source of this sequence is a man aged 60 to 75 with acute or convalescent COVID-19. The DNA for the CDR3 is TGTGCCAGCAGCACACGAGGGGGAGATGGCTACACCTTC. Translated, it gives CASSTRGGDGYTF.